Following are 28 T cell receptor beta chains from one sample sequenced in a study of CD8 T cells in ankylosing spondylitis. MiXCR was run by TCRdb on the 5' RACE reads, yielding one entry per CDR3 protein. The sample lists under 300,000 distinct CDR3 sequences; roughly a tenth were seen once. The sequenced material came from blood, either unsorted or a sorted T cell fraction (not recorded which). The receptors were gathered from a male donor with ankylosing spondylitis or in good health (not recorded which).

The rearrangement joins TRBV20-1 to TRBJ2-7; D perhaps matches TRBD2 (6 bases). In germline, CDR1 is DFQATT, CDR2 SNEGSKA (reference sequence). This CDR3 comprises 16 residues. The V and J ends lost 6 bases and 0 bases respectively, with 21 bases between them. CDR3 DNA: TGCAGTGCGAGCGATCTAGCTGGGCGGGACTCCTACGAGCAGTACTTC. Its translation is CSASDLAGRDSYEQYF.

This clonotype appeared many times. The chain has TRBV5-1 and TRBJ2-1; tentatively, D is TRBD2 (6 bases). Germline V gene data show CDR1 as SGHRS and CDR2 as YFSETQ. The CDR3 length is 16 residues. Trimming removed 2 bases at V and 1 base at J, with 13 bases between. The CDR3 sequence: CASSFRRERSYNEQFF. Written as DNA, the CDR3 is TGCGCCAGCAGCTTCCGTCGGGAGCGATCCTACAATGAGCAGTTCTTC. The variable domain in full, with the rest retrieved from reference TRBV5-1 and TRBJ2-1, is KAGVTQTPRYLIKTRGQQVTLSCSPISGHRSVSWYQQTPGQGLQFLFEYFSETQRNKGNFPGRFSGRQFSNSRSEMNVSTLELGDSALYLCASSFRRERSYNEQFFGPGTRLTVL.

This sequence joins TRBV29-1 and TRBJ1-1; TRBD1 might be the D (6 bases). The germline V gene has CDR1 SQVTM and CDR2 ANQGSEA. The CDR3 covers 14 residues. The germline V and J ends were trimmed by 3 bases and 4 bases, with 15 bases remaining between them. CDR3 in amino acids: CSVDEGGLGTEAFF. CDR3 nucleotide sequence: TGCAGCGTTGACGAGGGGGGGCTTGGCACTGAAGCTTTCTTT. The complete variable domain, with remaining parts taken from reference TRBV29-1 and TRBJ1-1, reads SAVISQKPSRDICQRGTSLTIQCQVDSQVTMMFWYRQQPGQSLTLIATANQGSEATYESGFVIDKFPISRPNLTFSTLTVSNMSPEDSSIYLCSVDEGGLGTEAFFGQGTRLTVV.

This clonotype was seen ten or more times. This sequence joins TRBV29-1 and TRBJ2-3; 7 positions match TRBD1. Trimming removed 4 bases from V and 4 bases from J; junction bases left unmatched: 5. CDR1 SQVTM and CDR2 ANQGSEA come from the germline V gene. The CDR3 length is 13 residues. The DNA for the CDR3 is TGCAGCGTTGTGAATCAGGGGGCAGATACGCAGTATTTT. Translation gives CSVVNQGADTQYF.

Many counts were recorded for this clonotype. The chain combines TRBV5-5 with TRBJ2-7, with D hard to call. The CDR3 contains 11 residues. Trimming cost V 6 bases and J 4 bases, with 8 bases left between them. Germline CDR1 reads SGHKS; CDR2 reads YYEKEE (reference sequence). The CDR3 reads CASILGYEQYF. The CDR3 region has the DNA TGTGCCAGCATTCTAGGGTACGAGCAGTACTTC.

The sample holds many counts of this clonotype. The chain uses TRBV25-1 and TRBJ1-6; tentative D call: TRBD1 (6 bases). V was cut by 2 bases and J by 0 bases, with 14 bases left in between. The CDR3 contains 18 residues. Germline V gives CDR1 MGHDK, CDR2 SYGVNS. The CDR3 is CASSEPPGGGSYNSPLHF. DNA of the CDR3: TGTGCCAGCAGTGAACCCCCGGGAGGGGGCTCCTATAATTCACCCCTCCACTTT. The full variable domain, completed using reference TRBV25-1 and TRBJ1-6, is EADIYQTPRYLVIGTGKKITLECSQTMGHDKMYWYQQDPGMELHLIHYSYGVNSTEKGDLSSESTVSRIRTEHFPLTLESARPSHTSQYLCASSEPPGGGSYNSPLHFGNGTRLTVT.

The chain combines TRBV27 with TRBJ1-2; no definite D call. V was shortened by 1 base and J by 2 bases, with 11 bases between the two germline ends. Germline V gives CDR1 MNHEY, CDR2 SMNVEV (reference sequence). The CDR3 runs 15 residues. CDR3 bases: TGTGCCAGCAGTTTATTAGCAGGTCCCAACTATGGCTACACCTTC. Protein product: CASSLLAGPNYGYTF.

V usage is TRBV5-1 and J usage is TRBJ2-1; TRBD2 matches 11 bases. From germline, CDR1 is SGHRS and CDR2 YFSETQ. CDR3 length equals 14 residues. V shed 3 bases, J shed 6 bases, and the junction held 2 bases outside the gene matches. CDR3 DNA sequence: TGCGCCAGCAGCTCCGGGACTAGCGGCAATGAGCAGTTCTTC. Its translation: CASSSGTSGNEQFF.

This clonotype was detected ten times or more. The chain combines TRBV20-1 with TRBJ2-7; D uncertain. V gave up 4 bases and J gave up 0 bases, with 10 bases separating them. The CDR3 covers 13 residues. Germline values: CDR1 DFQATT, CDR2 SNEGSKA (reference sequence). The DNA of the CDR3 is TGCAGTGCTACCTGGACGGACTCCTACGAGCAGTACTTC. Translated, it gives CSATWTDSYEQYF.

This chain links TRBV5-8 with TRBJ1-4, with 8 positions matching TRBD1. After removal of 4 bases from V and 5 bases from J, the junction contained 10 bases not matched to a gene. CDR1 and CDR2 (germline): SGHTS, YDEGEE. The CDR3 is 16 amino acids. The DNA for the CDR3 is TGTGCCAGCAGCCCTTGGGGCCAGGGGGCGAATGAAAAACTGTTTTTT. Its protein product is CASSPWGQGANEKLFF.

In nucleotides, the CDR3 is TGTGCCAGCTCGCGGGGGGCCGGGGCGACCCAGTACTTC. Translation gives CASSRGAGATQYF. The V gene is TRBV6-1, the J gene TRBJ2-5, with 8 positions matching TRBD2. This CDR3 contains 13 residues. The V gene end was trimmed by 8 bases and the J gene end by 7 bases; junction bases not matched to a gene: 9. CDR1 and CDR2 (germline): MNHNS, SASEGT.

This clonotype was counted ten times or more. CDR3 sequence: CASSHEQYSYEQYF. The CDR3 nucleotides read TGCGCCAGCAGCCATGAGCAGTACTCCTACGAGCAGTACTTC. V is TRBV4-1 and J is TRBJ2-7; D unresolved. Trimming left V 3 bases short and J 0 bases short, with 9 bases between. The germline gives CDR1 MGHRA, CDR2 YSYEKL. The CDR3 covers 14 residues.

This clonotype was found a few times. This chain connects TRBV4-2 to TRBJ1-2, with D hard to call. Germline V gene data show CDR1 as LGHNA and CDR2 as YNFKEQ. V lost 1 base, J lost 5 bases, and 8 bases lay in between. The CDR3 extends over 13 amino acids. The CDR3, as DNA: TGTGCCAGCAGCCAAGTGGGAGGGTATGGCTACACCTTC. This codes for CASSQVGGYGYTF.

Ten or more counts support this clonotype. The chain uses TRBV7-9 and TRBJ2-7; 8 bases line up with TRBD1. J lost 7 bases, V lost 2 bases, and 7 bases had no gene match. Germline CDR1 and CDR2: SEHNR and FQNEAQ (reference sequence). CDR3 length: 14 amino acids. The DNA of the CDR3 is TGTGCCAGCAGCTTAAACGGCAGGGGGCATGAGCAGTACTTC. Its protein is CASSLNGRGHEQYF.

This clonotype has just a few counts. The chain uses TRBV21-1 and TRBJ2-1; the table's D call, TRBD1, has no DNA check behind it. TRBV21-1 represents a pseudogene. The CDR3 extends over 17 amino acids. This CDR3 reads CASSKAPGRESYNEQFF. The CDR3 region has the DNA TGTGCCAGCAGCAAAGCGCCGGGCAGGGAAAGCTACAATGAGCAGTTCTTC.

Only a few counts were recorded for this clonotype. The rearrangement joins TRBV6-5 to TRBJ1-2; D gene ambiguous. Trimming removed 0 bases from V and 4 bases from J, with 15 bases in between. CDR1 MNHEY and CDR2 SVGAGI come from the germline V gene. The CDR3 sequence is 16 residues long. The CDR3 DNA follows: TGTGCCAGCAGTTACTCAGAGGGATACCTCATCTATGGCTACACCTTC. It translates to CASSYSEGYLIYGYTF.

The table lists this clonotype with many counts. This chain links TRBV5-1 with TRBJ2-5; D unclear. The CDR3 is made up of 14 amino acids. The germline V gene has CDR1 SGHRS and CDR2 YFSETQ. Trimming took off 4 bases at V and 0 bases at J, with 10 bases between the two ends. Here the CDR3 DNA reads TGCGCCAGCAGCCCTTCAACAGACCAAGAGACCCAGTACTTC. It codes for CASSPSTDQETQYF.

This clonotype was detected many times. The chain employs TRBV7-2 and TRBJ1-5, with D possibly TRBD1 on 5 matching bases. In germline, CDR1 is SGHTA, CDR2 FQGNSA. Trimming cost V 4 bases and J 6 bases, with 13 bases left between them. CDR3 length: 14 amino acids. CDR3 loop: CASSWKQEGQPQHF. CDR3 nucleotide sequence: TGTGCCAGCAGCTGGAAACAGGAGGGTCAGCCCCAGCATTTT.

The rearrangement joins TRBV19 to TRBJ2-2; D is possibly TRBD2 (5 bases). Germline V CDR1 and CDR2: LNHDA, SQIVND (reference sequence). The CDR3 runs to 13 residues. The germline V and J ends were trimmed by 6 bases and 2 bases, with 7 bases remaining between them. The CDR3 here is CASRRVNTGELFF. CDR3 in DNA: TGTGCCAGTAGGAGGGTAAACACCGGGGAGCTGTTTTTT.

In its sample, this clonotype was seen many times. The chain joins TRBV20-1 to TRBJ1-1; TRBD1 aligns across 8 bases. The CDR3 loop spans 14 amino acids. Germline CDR1 reads DFQATT; CDR2 reads SNEGSKA (reference sequence). V dropped 8 bases and J dropped 3; count of bases not matched to a gene: 11. CDR3 amino acids: CSPLEDRVDTEAFF. Written as DNA, the CDR3 is TGCAGTCCGCTAGAGGACAGGGTCGACACTGAAGCTTTCTTT.

This clonotype occurred a few times. The V call is TRBV27, the J call TRBJ2-7; a weak D match, TRBD1 (6 bases). The CDR3 sequence is 14 residues long. Trimming cost V 4 bases and J 3 bases, with 13 bases left between them. From germline, CDR1 is MNHEY and CDR2 SMNVEV (reference sequence). The CDR3 coding sequence is TGTGCCAGCAGTTCCGGGCAGGGGTTCTACGAGCAGTACTTC. The encoded protein is CASSSGQGFYEQYF.

This clonotype was detected many times. DNA of the CDR3: TGTGCCAGCAGCTCTACCCCAACTCTAGGCTCCTACAATGAGCAGTTCTTC. It yields the protein CASSSTPTLGSYNEQFF. The rearrangement links TRBV6-1 to TRBJ2-1; no clear D. Germline V CDR1 and CDR2: MNHNS, SASEGT. The CDR3 totals 17 residues. V was trimmed by 6 bases and J by 0 bases, leaving 18 bases between them.

This clonotype was observed many times. The rearrangement links TRBV6-6 to TRBJ1-1, with D hard to call. CDR1 and CDR2 (germline): MNHNY, SVGAGI (reference sequence). The CDR3 consists of 11 residues. The ends were cut back, 6 bases at V and 4 bases at J, with 6 bases in the middle. The CDR3 DNA reads TGTGCCAGCAGGACACTCACTGAAGCTTTCTTT. It codes for CASRTLTEAFF.

This clonotype has ten or more counts. The chain carries TRBV9 and TRBJ2-2, with TRBD2 as a possible D gene (5 bases). Germline V gives CDR1 SGDLS, CDR2 YYNGEE. The V end was cut by 0 bases, the J end by 2 bases, with 14 bases between. This CDR3 has 17 residues. The CDR3 loop reads CASSVERAGSNTGELFF. CDR3 nucleotide sequence: TGTGCCAGCAGCGTAGAGAGGGCTGGGAGTAACACCGGGGAGCTGTTTTTT.

The gene calls are TRBV29-1 and TRBJ2-1; 10 bases are shared with TRBD2. The germline V gene has CDR1 SQVTM and CDR2 ANQGSEA. V was pared by 7 bases and J by 9 bases, with 9 bases of the junction left unmatched. The CDR3 runs 13 residues. The CDR3 nucleotides are TGCAGCGCCCGGTTAGCGGGGGGAAGTGAGCAGTTCTTC. It codes for CSARLAGGSEQFF.

The CDR3 sequence: CASSFVKGGEGTDTQYF. DNA of the CDR3: TGTGCCAGCAGCTTCGTAAAGGGCGGGGAGGGCACAGATACGCAGTATTTT. The V call is TRBV7-2, the J call TRBJ2-3; the D gene is possibly TRBD2 (6 bases). The CDR3 has 17 residues. The germline V and J ends were trimmed by 3 bases and 1 base, with 17 bases remaining between them. The germline V gene has CDR1 SGHTA and CDR2 FQGNSA.

This clonotype was picked up many times. The rearrangement links TRBV12-3 or TRBV12-4 to TRBJ1-1; D remains unclear. Trimming left V 3 bases short and J 0 bases short, with 8 bases between. This CDR3 is built from 14 residues. The CDR3 sequence: CASSLSRMNTEAFF. The CDR3 DNA sequence: TGTGCCAGCAGTTTGTCTCGTATGAACACTGAAGCTTTCTTT.

This clonotype was detected many times. V gene TRBV6-1 combines with J gene TRBJ2-1; D possibly matches TRBD1 or TRBD2 (5 bases each). This CDR3 is built from 13 residues. Germline CDR1 MNHNS, CDR2 SASEGT. Trimming shortened V by 11 bases and J by 4 bases, and 15 bases separated the two germline ends. CDR3: CALGERIYNEQFF. DNA for the CDR3: TGTGCCCTAGGGGAGCGAATTTACAATGAGCAGTTCTTC.